Listed here is a single T cell receptor (beta chain). This entry belongs to a study of CD8 T cells in Susac syndrome. About the study: Patients with Susac syndrome were therapy-naive, on corticosteroids, or on intravenous immunoglobulin alone at the time that blood was drawn.

CD8+ and CD4+ T cells were negatively isolated; TEMRA cells were FACS-enriched. Random-hexamer reverse transcription was applied to about 0.45 to 1 ug RNA. TCRdb independently ran MiXCR on the immunoSEQ multiplex PCR reads; one entry per CDR3 protein. The sample yields around 110,000 distinct CDR3 sequences, under 96% seen once. The CDR3 extends over 14 amino acids. Trimming took off 3 bases at V and 1 base at J, with 11 bases between the two ends. Germline values: CDR1 SGHDT, CDR2 YYEEEE. The specimen was CD4+ T cells from PBMCs. The gene calls are TRBV5-6 and TRBJ2-7, with D possibly TRBD2 on 6 matching bases. The sequence was collected from a human donor with Susac syndrome. The CDR3 region has the DNA TGTGCCAGCAGCTCGGGAGATGGGTCCTACGAGCAGTACTTC. This gives the protein CASSSGDGSYEQYF.